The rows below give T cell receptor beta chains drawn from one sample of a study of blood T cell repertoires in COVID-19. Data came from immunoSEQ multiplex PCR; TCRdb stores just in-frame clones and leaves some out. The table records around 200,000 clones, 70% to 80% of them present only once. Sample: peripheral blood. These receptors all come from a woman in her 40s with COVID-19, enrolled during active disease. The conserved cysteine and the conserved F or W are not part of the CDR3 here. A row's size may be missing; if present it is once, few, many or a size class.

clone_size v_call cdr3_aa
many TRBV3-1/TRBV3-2 ASRLTSGNIDTQY
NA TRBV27 ASSLLRDRVLEQY
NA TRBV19 ASSTYGGSQETQY
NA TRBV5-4 ASSFNAYEQY
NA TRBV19 ASSIDRGVTEAF
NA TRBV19 ASAGDNSYEQY
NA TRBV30 AWIRDRSSRNTIY
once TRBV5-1 ASSFGTGGNSPLH
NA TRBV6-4 ASSDRGGTEAF
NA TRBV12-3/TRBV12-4 ASSTRDSSPLH
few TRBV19 ASKTAGVGSGELF
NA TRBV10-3 AISAGVGYT
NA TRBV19 ASRPGVGTQY
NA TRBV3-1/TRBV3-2 ASSPNPLAGKGDTQY
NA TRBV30 AWSDRDRVPYEQY
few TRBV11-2 ASSLQFRGETQY
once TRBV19 ASSPGQGFTETQY
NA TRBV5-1 ASSRSGNQETQY
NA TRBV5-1 ASSLARRGEQY
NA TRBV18 ASSPQQGRSGEQY